This TCR beta chain is drawn from a study of blood T cell repertoires in COVID-19. For the study at large: Acute-phase and convalescent COVID-19 samples originated in the United States, Italy and Spain. The analysed material was cDNA or gDNA that came from T cells, B-cell-depleted T cells, or PBMCs.

Original data processing: Reference gene primer amplification yielded estimated nucleated cell counts. Assay used: immunoSEQ multiplex PCR; TCRdb lists only in-frame clones, some missing. The V and J calls and clone size were taken over from that table, and D and trimming were inferred from the DNA. Of 250,000 to 300,000 clones listed, over 70% are singletons. This clonotype originated in a woman of 80 years or more with acute or convalescent COVID-19. Sequenced material: peripheral blood.

CDR3 region: CASSPSGGRSGNTIYF. The CDR3 nucleotides are TGTGCCAGCAGCCCCTCAGGGGGCCGCTCTGGAAACACCATATATTTT. The chain joins TRBV11-2 to TRBJ1-3; 8 nucleotides align to TRBD1. V lost 5 bases to trimming and J lost 0 bases; unmatched junction nucleotides: 6. The CDR3 is 16 amino acids. Germline CDR1 is SGHAT and CDR2 is FQNNGV.